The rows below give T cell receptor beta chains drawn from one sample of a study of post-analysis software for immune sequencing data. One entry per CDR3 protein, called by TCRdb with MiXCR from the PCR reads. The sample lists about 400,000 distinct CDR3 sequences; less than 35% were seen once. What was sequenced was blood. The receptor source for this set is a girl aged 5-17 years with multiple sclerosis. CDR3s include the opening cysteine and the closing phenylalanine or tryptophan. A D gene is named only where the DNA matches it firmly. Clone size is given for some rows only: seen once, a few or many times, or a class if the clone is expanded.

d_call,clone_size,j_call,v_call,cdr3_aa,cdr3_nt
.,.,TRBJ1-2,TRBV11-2,CASSSWLDNYGYTF,TGTGCCAGCAGCTCATGGCTTGATAACTATGGCTACACCTTC
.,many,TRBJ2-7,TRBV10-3,CAITEGQGLEQYF,TGTGCCATCACCGAGGGTCAGGGGCTCGAGCAGTACTTC
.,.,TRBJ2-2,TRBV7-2,CASSSGVNTGELFF,TGTGCCAGCAGCTCGGGGGTGAACACCGGGGAGCTGTTTTTT
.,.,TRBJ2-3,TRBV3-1,CASSSHRGTTDTQYF,TGTGCCAGCAGTTCCCATCGCGGGACGACGGATACGCAGTATTTT
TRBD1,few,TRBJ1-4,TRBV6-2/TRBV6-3,CASSGGQGGDEKLFF,TGTGCCAGCAGTGGAGGACAGGGAGGGGATGAAAAACTGTTTTTT
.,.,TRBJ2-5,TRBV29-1,CSVDWDTQETQYF,TGCAGCGTTGATTGGGACACCCAAGAGACCCAGTACTTC
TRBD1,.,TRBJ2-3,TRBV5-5,CASSPGTGDTDTQYF,TGTGCCAGCAGCCCCGGGACAGGGGACACAGATACGCAGTATTTT
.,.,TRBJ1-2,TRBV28,CASSLRGVVVGYTF,TGTGCCAGCAGTTTACGAGGGGTTGTAGTCGGCTACACCTTC
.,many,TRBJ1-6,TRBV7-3,CASSLGGYNSPLHF,TGTGCCAGCAGCTTAGGGGGGTATAATTCACCCCTCCACTTT
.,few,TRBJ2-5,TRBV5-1,CASSLIGTTSLGETQYF,TGCGCCAGCAGCTTGATCGGGACAACATCTCTGGGGGAGACCCAGTACTTC
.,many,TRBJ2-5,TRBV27,CASRGGIRQYF,TGTGCCAGCAGAGGAGGTATAAGGCAGTACTTC
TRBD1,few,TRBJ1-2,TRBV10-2,CASTKTGGNYGYTF,TGCGCCAGCACTAAGACAGGGGGAAACTATGGCTACACCTTC
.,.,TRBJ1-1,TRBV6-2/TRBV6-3,CASSYVLADKAFF,TGTGCCAGCAGTTACGTATTGGCGGACAAAGCTTTCTTT
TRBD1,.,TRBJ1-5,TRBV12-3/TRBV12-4,CASSQQGSQPQHF,TGTGCCAGCAGTCAACAGGGGAGTCAGCCCCAGCATTTT
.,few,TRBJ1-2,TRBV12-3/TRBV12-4,CASSFRPGEGYGYTF,TGTGCCAGCAGTTTCCGCCCCGGGGAAGGCTATGGCTACACCTTC
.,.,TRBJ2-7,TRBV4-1,CASSQEDRGYEQYF,TGCGCCAGCAGCCAAGAGGATCGGGGCTACGAGCAGTACTTC
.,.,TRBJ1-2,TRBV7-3,CASSLGHGVYDYTF,TGTGCCAGCAGCTTAGGGCACGGTGTCTATGACTACACCTTC
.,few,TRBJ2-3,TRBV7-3,CASSFSHSTDTQYF,TGTGCCAGCAGCTTTTCGCACTCCACAGATACGCAGTATTTT
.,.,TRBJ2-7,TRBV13,CASSLRQGVGEQYF,TGTGCCAGCAGCTTAAGGCAGGGAGTTGGCGAGCAGTACTTC
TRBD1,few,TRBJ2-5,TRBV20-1,CSAREGTAQETQYF,TGCAGTGCTAGAGAAGGGACAGCCCAAGAGACCCAGTACTTC
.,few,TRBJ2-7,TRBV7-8,CASSGRTYEQYF,TGTGCCAGCAGCGGCCGGACCTACGAGCAGTACTTC
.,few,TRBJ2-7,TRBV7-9,CASSREQGGGDSYEQYF,TGTGCCAGCAGCAGAGAACAGGGAGGAGGGGACTCCTACGAGCAGTACTTC
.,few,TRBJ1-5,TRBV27,CASSWGREQPQHF,TGTGCCAGCAGTTGGGGCAGGGAGCAGCCCCAGCATTTT
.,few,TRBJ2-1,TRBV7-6,CASSIRGSSYNEQFF,TGTGCCAGCAGCATTAGGGGATCTTCCTACAATGAGCAGTTCTTC
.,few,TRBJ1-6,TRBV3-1,CASSQPQGNNSPLHF,TGTGCCAGCAGCCAACCGCAGGGGAATAATTCACCCCTCCACTTT
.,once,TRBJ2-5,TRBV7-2,CASSNTQDVKTQYF,TGTGCCAGCAGCAATACGCAGGATGTAAAGACCCAGTACTTC
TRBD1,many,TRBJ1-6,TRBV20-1,CSARPFTGGATHSPLHF,TGCAGTGCTAGACCCTTTACAGGGGGCGCGACGCATTCACCCCTCCACTTT
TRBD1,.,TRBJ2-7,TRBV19,CASSTRTGPSYEQYF,TGTGCCAGTAGTACCAGGACAGGGCCTTCCTACGAGCAGTACTTC
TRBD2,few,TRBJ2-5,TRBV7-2,CASSYGLAGLQETQYF,TGTGCCAGCAGCTATGGACTAGCGGGGCTCCAAGAGACCCAGTACTTC